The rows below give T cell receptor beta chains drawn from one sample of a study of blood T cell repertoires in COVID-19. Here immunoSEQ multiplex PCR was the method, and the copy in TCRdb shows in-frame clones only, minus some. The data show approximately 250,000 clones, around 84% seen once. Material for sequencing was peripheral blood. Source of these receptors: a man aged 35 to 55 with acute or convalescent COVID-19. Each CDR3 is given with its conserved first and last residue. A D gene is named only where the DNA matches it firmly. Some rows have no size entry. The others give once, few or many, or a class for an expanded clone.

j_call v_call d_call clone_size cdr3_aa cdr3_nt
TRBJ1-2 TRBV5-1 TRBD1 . CASSLGQGGAEGYTF TGCGCCAGCAGCCTGGGACAGGGAGGAGCTGAAGGCTACACCTTC
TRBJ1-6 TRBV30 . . CAWEQGVNSPLHF TGTGCCTGGGAACAGGGAGTCAATTCACCCCTCCACTTT
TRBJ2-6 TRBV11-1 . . CASSLGQLSGANVLTF TGTGCCAGCAGCTTGGGGCAGCTCTCTGGGGCCAACGTCCTGACTTTC
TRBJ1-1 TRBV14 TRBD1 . CASSARQGRYTEAFF TGTGCCAGCAGCGCACGACAGGGGAGGTACACTGAAGCTTTCTTT
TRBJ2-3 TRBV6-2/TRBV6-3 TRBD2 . CASSTKHFRTSGDKADTQYF TGTGCCAGCAGTACCAAACACTTCCGGACTAGCGGGGACAAAGCAGATACGCAGTATTTT
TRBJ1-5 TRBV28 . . CASRTAYNQPQHF TGTGCCAGCCGGACAGCGTACAATCAGCCCCAGCATTTT
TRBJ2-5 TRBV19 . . CASSKDSWFGETQYF TGTGCCAGTAGTAAGGACAGTTGGTTTGGAGAGACCCAGTACTTC
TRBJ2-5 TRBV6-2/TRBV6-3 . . CASSSRETQYF TGTGCCAGCAGTTCCAGGGAGACCCAGTACTTC
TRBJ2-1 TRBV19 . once CASSKGGEQFF TGTGCCAGTAGTAAAGGGGGAGAGCAGTTCTTC
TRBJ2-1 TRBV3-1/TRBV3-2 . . CASSQDGAGGRFF TGTGCCAGCAGCCAAGATGGGGCCGGAGGGAGGTTCTTC
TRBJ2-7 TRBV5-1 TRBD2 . CASSWGLAGVSEQYF TGCGCCAGCAGCTGGGGACTAGCGGGGGTGAGTGAGCAGTACTTC
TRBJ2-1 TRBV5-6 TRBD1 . CASSLGTGGYNEQFF TGTGCCAGCAGCTTGGGGACAGGGGGCTACAATGAGCAGTTCTTC
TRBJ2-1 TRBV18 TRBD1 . CATNPTGHLGTGLDEQFF TGTGCCACCAACCCCACTGGCCACCTCGGGACAGGCCTCGATGAGCAGTTCTTC
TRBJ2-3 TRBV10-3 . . CAIKSMWGYENRDTQYF TGTGCCATCAAGAGCATGTGGGGCTATGAAAACAGGGATACGCAGTATTTT
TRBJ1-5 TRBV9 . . CASSVYRKRGNQPQHF TGTGCCAGCAGCGTTTACAGGAAAAGGGGCAATCAGCCCCAGCATTTT
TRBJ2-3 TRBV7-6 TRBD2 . CASSLTSGVFDTQYF TGTGCCAGCAGCTTGACTAGCGGGGTTTTTGATACGCAGTATTTT
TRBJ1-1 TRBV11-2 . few CASSSVTGNTEAFF TGTGCCAGCAGCTCGGTTACAGGGAACACTGAAGCTTTCTTT
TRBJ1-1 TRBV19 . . CASTLDTEAFF TGTGCCAGTACCCTCGACACTGAAGCTTTCTTT
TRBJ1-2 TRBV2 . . CASRETPASYGYTF TGTGCCAGCCGGGAGACACCGGCTTCATATGGCTACACCTTC
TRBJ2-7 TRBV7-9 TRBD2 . CASSRDGLALSYEQYF TGTGCCAGCAGCCGGGACGGACTAGCCCTTTCCTACGAGCAGTACTTC
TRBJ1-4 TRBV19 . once CASSIAGAAYQREKLFF TGTGCCAGTAGTATAGCAGGGGCGGCTTACCAGAGGGAAAAACTGTTTTTT
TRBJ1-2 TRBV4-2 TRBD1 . CASTHRGQGANYGYTF TGTGCCAGCACACACCGGGGACAGGGGGCCAACTATGGCTACACCTTC
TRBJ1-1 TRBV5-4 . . CASSSNTEAFF TGTGCCAGCAGCTCTAACACTGAAGCTTTCTTT
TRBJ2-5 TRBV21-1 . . CASSPKVRDRVWETQYF TGTGCCAGCAGCCCGAAAGTAAGAGACAGGGTCTGGGAGACCCAGTACTTC
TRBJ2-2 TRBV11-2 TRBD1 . CASSRDSLAGELFF TGTGCCAGCAGCCGGGACAGTTTGGCCGGGGAGCTGTTTTTT
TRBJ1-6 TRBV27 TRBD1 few CASSLVGGYSPLHF TGTGCCAGCAGTTTAGTAGGGGGCTATTCACCCCTCCACTTT
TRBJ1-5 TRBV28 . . CASSPMTESNQPQHF TGTGCCAGCAGCCCCATGACAGAGAGCAATCAGCCCCAGCATTTT
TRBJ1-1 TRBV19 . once CASSFPPTGNTEAFF TGTGCCAGTAGTTTTCCTCCGACAGGGAACACTGAAGCTTTCTTT
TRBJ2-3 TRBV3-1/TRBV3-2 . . CASSQDRGSDTQYF TGTGCCAGCAGCCAAGATAGAGGGTCTGATACGCAGTATTTT
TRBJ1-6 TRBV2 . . CASRIDQNSPLHF TGTGCCAGCAGAATAGATCAAAATTCACCCCTCCACTTT
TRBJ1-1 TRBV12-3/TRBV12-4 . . CASSLGNGAFF TGTGCCAGCAGTTTGGGCAATGGAGCTTTCTTT
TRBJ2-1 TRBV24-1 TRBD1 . CATSGTGSYNEQFF TGTGCCACCTCCGGGACAGGGTCCTACAATGAGCAGTTCTTC
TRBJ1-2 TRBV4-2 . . CASSQTDTNYGYTF TGTGCCAGCAGCCAAACGGACACCAACTATGGCTACACCTTC
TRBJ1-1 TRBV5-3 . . CARSLWRAVDTEAFF TGTGCCAGAAGCTTATGGAGGGCTGTAGACACTGAAGCTTTCTTT
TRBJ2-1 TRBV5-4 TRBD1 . CASSSTGGLYNEQFF TGTGCCAGCAGCTCGACAGGGGGCTTATACAATGAGCAGTTCTTC
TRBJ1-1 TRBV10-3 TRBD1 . CAISESYPGTAKNTEAFF TGTGCCATCAGTGAGTCCTACCCCGGGACAGCAAAGAACACTGAAGCTTTCTTT
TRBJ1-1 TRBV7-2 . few CASSVPTVNTEAFF TGTGCCAGCAGCGTCCCGACAGTGAACACTGAAGCTTTCTTT
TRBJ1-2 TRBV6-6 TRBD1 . CASSYLTGRDGYTF TGTGCCAGCAGTTATCTGACAGGGCGGGATGGCTACACCTTC
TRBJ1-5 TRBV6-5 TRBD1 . CASGDRANQPQHF TGTGCCAGCGGGGACAGAGCAAATCAGCCCCAGCATTTT
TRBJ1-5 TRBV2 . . CASSDGQPQHF TGTGCCAGCAGTGACGGTCAGCCCCAGCATTTT
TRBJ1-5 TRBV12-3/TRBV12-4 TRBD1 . CASRDRVYQPQHF TGTGCCAGCAGGGACAGGGTTTACCAGCCCCAGCATTTT
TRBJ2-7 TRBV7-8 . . CASSPRQTRQQYF TGTGCCAGCAGCCCGCGACAGACGAGGCAGCAGTACTTC
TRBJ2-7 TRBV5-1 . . CASSTNMDGNSYEQYF TGCGCCAGCAGCACAAACATGGACGGGAACTCCTACGAGCAGTACTTC
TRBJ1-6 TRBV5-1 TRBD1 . CASSLAVTGVDSPLHF TGCGCCAGCAGCTTGGCTGTGACAGGGGTAGACTCACCCCTCCACTTT
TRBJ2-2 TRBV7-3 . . CASSPRQDPWTGELFF TGTGCCAGCAGCCCGAGACAGGACCCGTGGACCGGGGAGCTGTTTTTT
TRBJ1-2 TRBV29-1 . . CSASEGDYGYTF TGCAGCGCTAGTGAGGGGGACTATGGCTACACCTTC
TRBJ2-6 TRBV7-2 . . CASSPSLAGANVLTF TGTGCCAGCAGCCCGAGTCTTGCTGGGGCCAACGTCCTGACTTTC
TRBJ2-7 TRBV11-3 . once CASSLERGPGPYEQYF TGTGCCAGCAGCTTAGAGCGGGGCCCAGGGCCCTACGAGCAGTACTTC